These T cell receptor beta chains were read from a single sample in a study of blood T cells in healthy people across ages. TCRdb itself ran the 5' RACE reads through MiXCR, one entry per CDR3 protein. The table includes 1.5 million to 2 million distinct CDR3 sequences, around 48% detected once. What was sequenced was blood. Receptors were obtained from a woman in her thirties or forties in good health. Each CDR3 is given with its conserved first and last residue.

V	J	CDR3
TRBV29-1	TRBJ1-4	CSASDRAPNEKLFF
TRBV20-1	TRBJ1-6	CSASQESSYNSPLHF
TRBV20-1	TRBJ1-2	CSASRQGDYGYTF
TRBV5-8	TRBJ2-3	CASSLGSGLAEYF
TRBV6-2/TRBV6-3	TRBJ2-6	CASSYLQGGSGANVLTF
TRBV2	TRBJ1-2	CASRATGIEDGYTF
TRBV2	TRBJ1-2	CASSLEQATNYGYTF
TRBV4-3	TRBJ2-1	CASSQGGQGMLNEQFF
TRBV12-3/TRBV12-4	TRBJ2-6	CASSFQRGSGANVLTF
TRBV6-6	TRBJ1-5	CASSLPGGPGQPQHF
TRBV12-3/TRBV12-4	TRBJ2-5	CASSIHGGETQYF
TRBV6-2/TRBV6-3	TRBJ2-7	CASSQMDRPVGSYEQYF
TRBV7-2	TRBJ1-2	CASSPRGPLYGYTF
TRBV10-3	TRBJ1-2	CAISESGTMGYTF
TRBV11-2	TRBJ2-5	CASSLVNHVQETQYF